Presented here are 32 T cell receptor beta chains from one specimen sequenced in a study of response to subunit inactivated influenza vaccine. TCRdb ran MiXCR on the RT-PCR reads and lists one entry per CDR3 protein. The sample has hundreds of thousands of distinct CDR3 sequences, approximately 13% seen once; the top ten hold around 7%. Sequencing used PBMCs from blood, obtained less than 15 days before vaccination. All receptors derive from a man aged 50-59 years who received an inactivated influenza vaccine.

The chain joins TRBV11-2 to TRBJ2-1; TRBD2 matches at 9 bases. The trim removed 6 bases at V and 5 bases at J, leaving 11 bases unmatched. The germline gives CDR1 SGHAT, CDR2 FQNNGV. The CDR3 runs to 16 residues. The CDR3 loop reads CASRPSLAGPHNEQFF. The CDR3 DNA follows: TGTGCCAGCAGACCCTCCCTAGCGGGGCCCCACAATGAGCAGTTCTTC.

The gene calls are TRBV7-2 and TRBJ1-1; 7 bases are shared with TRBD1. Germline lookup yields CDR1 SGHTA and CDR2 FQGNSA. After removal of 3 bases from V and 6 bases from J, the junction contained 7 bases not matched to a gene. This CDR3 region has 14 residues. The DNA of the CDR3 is TGTGCCAGCAGCTTGTCCGGACAGGTGGCTGAAGCTTTCTTT. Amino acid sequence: CASSLSGQVAEAFF.

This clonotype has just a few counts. The CDR3 spells CASSLDNTQYF. CDR3 nucleotides: TGTGCCAGCAGCTTGGATAATACGCAGTATTTT. The chain uses TRBV5-8 and TRBJ2-3; D is unresolved. The length of the CDR3 is 11 residues. V was trimmed by 0 bases and J by 7 bases, leaving 3 bases between them. Germline V gene sequence: CDR1 SGHTS, CDR2 YDEGEE.

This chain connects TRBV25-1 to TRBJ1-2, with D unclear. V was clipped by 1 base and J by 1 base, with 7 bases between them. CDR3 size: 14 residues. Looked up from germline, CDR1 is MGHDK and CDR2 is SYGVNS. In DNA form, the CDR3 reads TGTGCCAGCAGTGAATTGTCGGTTAACTATGGCTACACCTTC. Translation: CASSELSVNYGYTF.

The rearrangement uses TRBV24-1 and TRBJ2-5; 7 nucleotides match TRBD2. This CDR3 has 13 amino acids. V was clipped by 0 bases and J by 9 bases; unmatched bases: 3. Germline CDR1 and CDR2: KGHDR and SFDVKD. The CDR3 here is CATSDLGGEAQYF. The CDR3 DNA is TGTGCCACCAGTGATTTGGGGGGGGAGGCCCAGTACTTC.

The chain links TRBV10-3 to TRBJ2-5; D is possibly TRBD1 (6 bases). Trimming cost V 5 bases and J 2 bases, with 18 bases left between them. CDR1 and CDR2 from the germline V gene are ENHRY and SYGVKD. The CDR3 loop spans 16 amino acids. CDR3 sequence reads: CAISQGSGAGQETQYF. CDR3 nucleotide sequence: TGTGCCATCAGTCAGGGGTCCGGCGCCGGACAAGAGACCCAGTACTTC.

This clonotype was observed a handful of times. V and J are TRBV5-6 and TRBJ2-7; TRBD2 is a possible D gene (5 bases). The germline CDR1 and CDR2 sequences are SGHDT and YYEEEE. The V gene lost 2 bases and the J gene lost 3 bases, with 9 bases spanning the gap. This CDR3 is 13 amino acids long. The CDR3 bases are TGTGCCAGCAGCTTTGGGAGCAACTACGAGCAGTACTTC. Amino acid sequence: CASSFGSNYEQYF.

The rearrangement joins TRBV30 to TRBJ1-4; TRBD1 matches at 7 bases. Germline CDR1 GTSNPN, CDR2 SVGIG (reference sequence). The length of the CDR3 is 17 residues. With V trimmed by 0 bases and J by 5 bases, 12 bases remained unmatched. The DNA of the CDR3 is TGTGCCTGGAGTGTAAGGTCTCTGGACAGGAGAAATGAAAAACTGTTTTTT. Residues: CAWSVRSLDRRNEKLFF.

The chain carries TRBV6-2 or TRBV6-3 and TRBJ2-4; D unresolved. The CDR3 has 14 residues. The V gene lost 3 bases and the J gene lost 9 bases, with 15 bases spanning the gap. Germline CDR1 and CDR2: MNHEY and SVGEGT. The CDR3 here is CASSYSVAPGIQYF. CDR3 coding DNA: TGTGCCAGCAGTTATTCAGTAGCCCCCGGCATTCAGTACTTC.

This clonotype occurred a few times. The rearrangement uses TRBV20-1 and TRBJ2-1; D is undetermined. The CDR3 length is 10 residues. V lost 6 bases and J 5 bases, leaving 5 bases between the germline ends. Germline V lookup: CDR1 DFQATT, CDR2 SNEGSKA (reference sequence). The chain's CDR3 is CSATNNEQFF. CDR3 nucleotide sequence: TGCAGTGCCACGAACAATGAGCAGTTCTTC.

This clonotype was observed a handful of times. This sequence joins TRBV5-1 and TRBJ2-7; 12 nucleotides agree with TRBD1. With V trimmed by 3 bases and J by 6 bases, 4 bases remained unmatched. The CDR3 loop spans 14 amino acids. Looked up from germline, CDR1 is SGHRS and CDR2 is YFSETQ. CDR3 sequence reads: CASSSPGQGAEQYF. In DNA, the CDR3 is TGCGCCAGCAGCTCTCCGGGACAGGGGGCCGAGCAGTACTTC.

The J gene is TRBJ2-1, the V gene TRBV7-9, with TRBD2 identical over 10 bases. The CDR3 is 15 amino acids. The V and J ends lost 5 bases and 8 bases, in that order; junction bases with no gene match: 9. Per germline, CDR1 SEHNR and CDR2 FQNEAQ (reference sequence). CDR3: CASSLSLAGTDEQFF. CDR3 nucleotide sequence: TGTGCCAGCAGCCTTTCACTAGCGGGGACTGATGAGCAGTTCTTC.

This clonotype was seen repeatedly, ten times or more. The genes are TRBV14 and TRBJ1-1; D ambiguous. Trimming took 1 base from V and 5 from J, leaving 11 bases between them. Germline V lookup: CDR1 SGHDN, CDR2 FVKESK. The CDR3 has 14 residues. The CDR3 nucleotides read TGTGCCAGCAGCCAAGGGTCGAGAGGAACTGAAGCTTTCTTT. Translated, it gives CASSQGSRGTEAFF.

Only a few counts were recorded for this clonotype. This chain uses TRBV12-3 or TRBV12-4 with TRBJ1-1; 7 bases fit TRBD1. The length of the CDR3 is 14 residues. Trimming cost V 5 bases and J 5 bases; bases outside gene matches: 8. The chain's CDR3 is CASSPTGPGTEAFF. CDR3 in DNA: TGTGCCAGCAGTCCGACAGGGCCGGGAACTGAAGCTTTCTTT.

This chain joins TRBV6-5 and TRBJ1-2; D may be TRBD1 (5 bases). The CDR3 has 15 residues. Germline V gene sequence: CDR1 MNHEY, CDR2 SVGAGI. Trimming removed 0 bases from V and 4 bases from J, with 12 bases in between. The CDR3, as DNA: TGTGCCAGCAGTTACTCGAAACAGGCGAGCTATGGCTACACCTTC. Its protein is CASSYSKQASYGYTF.

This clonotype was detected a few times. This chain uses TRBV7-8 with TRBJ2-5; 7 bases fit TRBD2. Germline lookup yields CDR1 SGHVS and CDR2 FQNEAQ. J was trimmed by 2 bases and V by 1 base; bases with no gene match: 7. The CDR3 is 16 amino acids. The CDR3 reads CASSLEWDGGQETQYF. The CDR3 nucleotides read TGTGCCAGCAGCTTAGAGTGGGACGGGGGGCAAGAGACCCAGTACTTC.

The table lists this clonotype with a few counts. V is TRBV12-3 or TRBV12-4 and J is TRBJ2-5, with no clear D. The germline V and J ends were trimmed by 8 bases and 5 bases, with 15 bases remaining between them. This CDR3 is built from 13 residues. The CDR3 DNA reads TGTGCCAGCCGGTCGACCCTGGGCGAGACCCAGTACTTC. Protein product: CASRSTLGETQYF.

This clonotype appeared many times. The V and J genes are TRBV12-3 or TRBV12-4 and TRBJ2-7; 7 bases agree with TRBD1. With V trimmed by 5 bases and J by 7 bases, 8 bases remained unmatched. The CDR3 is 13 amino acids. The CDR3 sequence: CASSPRQGGEQYF. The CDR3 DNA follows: TGTGCCAGCAGTCCCCGACAGGGTGGGGAGCAGTACTTC.

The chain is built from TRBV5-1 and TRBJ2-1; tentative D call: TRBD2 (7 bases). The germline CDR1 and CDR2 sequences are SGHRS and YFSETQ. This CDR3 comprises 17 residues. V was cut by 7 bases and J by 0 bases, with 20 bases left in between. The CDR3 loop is CASAFRAGANSYNEQFF. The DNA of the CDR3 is TGCGCCAGCGCGTTCCGGGCGGGGGCGAACTCCTACAATGAGCAGTTCTTC.

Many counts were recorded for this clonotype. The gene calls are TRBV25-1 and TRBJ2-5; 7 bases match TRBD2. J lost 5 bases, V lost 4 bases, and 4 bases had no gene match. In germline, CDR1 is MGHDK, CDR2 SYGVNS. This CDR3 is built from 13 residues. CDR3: CASSASGKETQYF. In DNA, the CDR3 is TGTGCCAGCAGTGCTAGCGGAAAGGAGACCCAGTACTTC.

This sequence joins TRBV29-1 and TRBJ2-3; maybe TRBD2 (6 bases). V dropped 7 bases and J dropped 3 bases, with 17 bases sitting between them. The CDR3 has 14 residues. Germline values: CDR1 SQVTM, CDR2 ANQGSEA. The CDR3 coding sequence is TGCAGCGCCGGGTCGGGAGTGCGGACAGATACGCAGTATTTT. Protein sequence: CSAGSGVRTDTQYF.

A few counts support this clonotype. The CDR3 here is CASSLAGLGSGEQFF. The CDR3 coding sequence is TGCGCCAGCAGCTTGGCCGGGCTAGGGTCCGGTGAGCAGTTCTTC. The rearrangement links TRBV5-1 to TRBJ2-1; D not certain. The CDR3 loop spans 15 amino acids. V dropped 0 bases and J dropped 9 bases, with 16 bases sitting between them. Germline V gene sequence: CDR1 SGHRS, CDR2 YFSETQ.

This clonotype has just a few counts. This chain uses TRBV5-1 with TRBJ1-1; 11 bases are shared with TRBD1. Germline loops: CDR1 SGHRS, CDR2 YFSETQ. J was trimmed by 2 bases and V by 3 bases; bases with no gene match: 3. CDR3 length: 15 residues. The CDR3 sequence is CASSYGQGANTEAFF. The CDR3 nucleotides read TGCGCCAGCAGCTACGGACAGGGGGCAAACACTGAAGCTTTCTTT. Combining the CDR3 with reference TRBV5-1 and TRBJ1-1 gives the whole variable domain KAGVTQTPRYLIKTRGQQVTLSCSPISGHRSVSWYQQTPGQGLQFLFEYFSETQRNKGNFPGRFSGRQFSNSRSEMNVSTLELGDSALYLCASSYGQGANTEAFFGQGTRLTVV.

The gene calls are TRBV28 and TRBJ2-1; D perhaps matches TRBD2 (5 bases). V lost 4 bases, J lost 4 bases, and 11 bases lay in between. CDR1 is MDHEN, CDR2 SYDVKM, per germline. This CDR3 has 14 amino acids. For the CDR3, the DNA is TGTGCCAGCAGTTCTAGCCTTTATTACAATGAGCAGTTCTTC. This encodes CASSSSLYYNEQFF.

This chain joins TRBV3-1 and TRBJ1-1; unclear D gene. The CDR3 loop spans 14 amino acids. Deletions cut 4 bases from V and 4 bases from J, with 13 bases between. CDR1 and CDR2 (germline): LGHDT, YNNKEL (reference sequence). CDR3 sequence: CASSPGWVPTEAFF. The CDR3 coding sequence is TGTGCCAGCAGCCCCGGATGGGTTCCCACTGAAGCTTTCTTT.

The CDR3: CSVEMGSGRMETQYF. The CDR3, as DNA: TGCAGCGTTGAAATGGGTAGCGGGAGAATGGAGACCCAGTACTTC. The gene calls are TRBV29-1 and TRBJ2-5; 9 nucleotides line up with TRBD2. The CDR3 runs to 15 residues. The germline gives CDR1 SQVTM, CDR2 ANQGSEA. V shed 2 bases, J shed 5 bases, and the junction held 9 bases outside the gene matches.

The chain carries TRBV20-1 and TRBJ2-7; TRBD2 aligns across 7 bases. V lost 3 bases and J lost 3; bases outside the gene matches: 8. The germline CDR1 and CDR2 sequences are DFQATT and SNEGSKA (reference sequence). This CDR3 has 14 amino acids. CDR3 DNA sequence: TGCAGTGCTAGGGCCCGCGGGGGAGGCTACGAGCAGTACTTC. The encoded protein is CSARARGGGYEQYF.

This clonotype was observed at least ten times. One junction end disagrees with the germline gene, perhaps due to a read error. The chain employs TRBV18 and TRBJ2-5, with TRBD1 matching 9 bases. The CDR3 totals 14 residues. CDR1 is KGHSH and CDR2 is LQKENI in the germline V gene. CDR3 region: CASSPGQGQETQYF. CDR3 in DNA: TGCGCCAGCAGCCCGGGACAGGGCCAAGAGACCCAGTACTTC.

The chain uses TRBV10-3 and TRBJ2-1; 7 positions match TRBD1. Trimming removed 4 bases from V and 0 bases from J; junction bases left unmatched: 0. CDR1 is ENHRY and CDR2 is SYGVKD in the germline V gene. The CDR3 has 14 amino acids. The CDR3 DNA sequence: TGTGCCATCAGTGGGGACAGCTCCTACAATGAGCAGTTCTTC. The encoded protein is CAISGDSSYNEQFF.

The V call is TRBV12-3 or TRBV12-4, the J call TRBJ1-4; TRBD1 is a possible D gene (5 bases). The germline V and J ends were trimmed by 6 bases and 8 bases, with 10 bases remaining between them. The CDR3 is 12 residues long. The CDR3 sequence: CASRGPGEKLFF. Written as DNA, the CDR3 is TGTGCCAGCAGGGGGCCAGGGGAAAAACTGTTTTTT.

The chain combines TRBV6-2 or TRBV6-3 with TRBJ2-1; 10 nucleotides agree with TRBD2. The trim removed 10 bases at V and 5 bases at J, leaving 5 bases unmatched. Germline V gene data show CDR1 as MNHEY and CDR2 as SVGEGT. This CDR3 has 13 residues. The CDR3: CAIGLAVNNEQFF. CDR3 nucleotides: TGTGCCATCGGACTAGCGGTCAACAATGAGCAGTTCTTC.

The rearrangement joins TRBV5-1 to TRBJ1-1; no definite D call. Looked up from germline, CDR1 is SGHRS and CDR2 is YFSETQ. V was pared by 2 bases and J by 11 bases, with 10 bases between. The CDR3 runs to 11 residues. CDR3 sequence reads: CASSLDGRAFF. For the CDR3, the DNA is TGCGCCAGCAGCTTAGATGGTAGGGCTTTCTTT.